Following are 10 T cell receptor beta chains from one sample sequenced in a study of blood T cell repertoires in COVID-19. Profiled with immunoSEQ multiplex PCR; TCRdb holds only in-frame clones, not every one. There are about 480,000 clones in the sample; around 88% occur only once, and around an eighth lies in the top ten. Input material: peripheral blood. All receptors derive from a woman aged 45-59 years with COVID-19, enrolled during active disease.

V is TRBV3-1 (or the pseudogene TRBV3-2) and J is TRBJ1-2; D possibly corresponds to TRBD1 (5 bases). The CDR3 loop spans 15 amino acids. The V gene lost 0 bases and the J gene lost 5 bases, with 13 bases spanning the gap. Per germline, CDR1 LGHDT and CDR2 YNNKEL (reference sequence). CDR3 DNA: TGTGCCAGCAGCCAAGATCCTGACAGTTTTTATGGCTACACCTTC. It yields the protein CASSQDPDSFYGYTF.

In this sample, this clone turned up a few times. The chain has TRBV5-4 and TRBJ1-6; D not resolved. Trimming pared 1 base from V and 10 bases from J, leaving 12 bases between. This CDR3 contains 14 residues. Per the germline V gene, CDR1 is SGHNT and CDR2 is YYREEE (reference sequence). The CDR3 spells CASSLTYEGSPLHF. The DNA for the CDR3 is TGTGCCAGCAGCTTGACCTACGAGGGCTCACCCCTCCACTTT.

The genes are TRBV7-8 and TRBJ1-1, with D possibly TRBD1 on 5 matching bases. This CDR3 has 14 residues. Germline loops: CDR1 SGHVS, CDR2 FQNEAQ. The germline V and J ends were trimmed by 0 bases and 3 bases, with 8 bases remaining between them. The DNA for the CDR3 is TGTGCCAGCAGCTTAGCAGGGGTGGACACTGAAGCTTTCTTT. This encodes CASSLAGVDTEAFF.

The rearrangement uses TRBV3-1 (or the pseudogene TRBV3-2) and TRBJ2-7, with D possibly TRBD2 on 5 matching bases. V was pared by 2 bases and J by 1 base, with 12 bases between. CDR1 is LGHDT, CDR2 YNNKEL, per germline (reference sequence). This CDR3 is 15 amino acids long. The CDR3 here is CASSQSLTGSYEQYF. In nucleotides, the CDR3 is TGTGCCAGCAGCCAAAGTCTCACGGGGTCCTACGAGCAGTACTTC.

This clone was seen a few times. CDR3 sequence: CARGKLNTEAFF. Written as DNA, the CDR3 is TGTGCTCGGGGTAAATTGAACACTGAAGCTTTCTTT. The V call is TRBV30, the J call TRBJ1-1, with D uncertain. The CDR3 is 12 amino acids. From germline, CDR1 is GTSNPN and CDR2 SVGIG (reference sequence).

This clone appeared once. The chain links TRBV11-2 to TRBJ2-1, with 7 bases fitting TRBD2. The V gene end was trimmed by 3 bases and the J gene end by 2 bases; junction bases not matched to a gene: 4. This CDR3 region has 15 residues. Per germline, CDR1 SGHAT and CDR2 FQNNGV. The CDR3 sequence: CASSLLGLAYNEQFF. In DNA form, the CDR3 reads TGTGCCAGCAGCTTGCTAGGACTAGCCTACAATGAGCAGTTCTTC.

V is TRBV25-1 and J is TRBJ1-6, with 9 bases matching TRBD1. Per germline, CDR1 MGHDK and CDR2 SYGVNS. The CDR3 runs 15 residues. V lost 1 base to trimming and J lost 10 bases; unmatched junction nucleotides: 5. The CDR3 region is CASSEWTGAESPLHF. The CDR3 coding sequence is TGTGCCAGCAGTGAATGGACAGGGGCGGAATCACCCCTCCACTTT.

Written as DNA, the CDR3 is TGCGCCAGCAGCAGGACAGGGGGTAGCAATCAGCCCCAGCATTTT. Translation: CASSRTGGSNQPQHF. This rearrangement joins TRBV4-1 to TRBJ1-5; 10 bases are shared with TRBD1. In germline, CDR1 is MGHRA, CDR2 YSYEKL. The CDR3 is 15 amino acids. J gave up 0 bases and V 5 bases, and 1 base lay outside the gene matches.

Comments on this clone: One end of the junction fails to match germline, which may point to a read error. This chain uses TRBV6-5 with TRBJ1-3; 8 bases agree with TRBD1. The CDR3 sequence is 13 residues long. Germline values: CDR1 MNHEY, CDR2 SVGAGI. The CDR3 reads CAGRTGTGNTIYF. The DNA of the CDR3 is TGTGCCGGCAGGACAGGGACTGGAAACACCATATATTTT.

J is TRBJ1-1 and V is TRBV5-1; TRBD1 matches at 7 bases. The CDR3 sequence is 13 residues long. Trimming took 0 bases from V and 10 from J; bases not matched to a gene: 6. Germline values: CDR1 SGHRS, CDR2 YFSETQ. DNA for the CDR3: TGCGCCAGCAGCTTGGCCGGGGCAGGGGGAGCTTTCTTT. It specifies CASSLAGAGGAFF. The complete variable domain, with remaining parts taken from reference TRBV5-1 and TRBJ1-1, reads KAGVTQTPRYLIKTRGQQVTLSCSPISGHRSVSWYQQTPGQGLQFLFEYFSETQRNKGNFPGRFSGRQFSNSRSEMNVSTLELGDSALYLCASSLAGAGGAFFGQGTRLTVV.